The next 31 T cell receptor beta chains were all read from a single sample in a study of response to subunit inactivated influenza vaccine. Using its own MiXCR run on the RT-PCR reads, TCRdb lists one record per CDR3 protein. The sample holds 530,000 or so distinct CDR3 sequences; 25% are singletons and the top ten take approximately 2%. The sequencing used CD4+ T cells sorted from PBMCs, collected around 5 days after vaccination. Receptors originate from a man aged 50-60 years who received an inactivated influenza vaccine.

The V and J genes are TRBV20-1 and TRBJ2-1; D ambiguous. From germline, CDR1 is DFQATT and CDR2 SNEGSKA (reference sequence). This CDR3 region has 13 residues. Trimming took 1 base from V and 5 from J, leaving 9 bases between them. Here the CDR3 DNA reads TGCAGTGCTAGAGGGCAGCAGAACAATGAGCAGTTCTTC. Translating gives CSARGQQNNEQFF.

This clonotype was observed a handful of times. This chain connects TRBV6-5 to TRBJ2-2; 8 bases are a match to TRBD2. This CDR3 has 16 residues. The V gene's germline CDR1 is MNHEY and CDR2 SVGAGI. The trim removed 2 bases at V and 4 bases at J, leaving 6 bases unmatched. The CDR3 loop reads CASSYSGGRGTGELFF. The DNA of the CDR3 is TGTGCCAGCAGTTACAGCGGGGGCCGGGGCACCGGGGAGCTGTTTTTT.

The genes are TRBV12-3 or TRBV12-4 and TRBJ2-3, with 7 bases that match TRBD2. J gave up 2 bases and V 5 bases, and 13 bases lay outside the gene matches. This CDR3 is built from 17 residues. This CDR3 is CASSPYLADSSTDTQYF. CDR3 nucleotide sequence: TGTGCCAGCAGTCCATACCTAGCGGATTCATCCACAGATACGCAGTATTTT.

The V call is TRBV7-2, the J call TRBJ2-3; 8 bases align to TRBD2. Looked up from germline, CDR1 is SGHTA and CDR2 is FQGNSA. CDR3 length: 15 amino acids. With 3 bases clipped from V and 5 bases from J, the junction kept 7 bases outside the gene matches. The CDR3, as DNA: TGTGCCAGCAGCTTTACGGGGGGGCCAAGAGATACGCAGTATTTT. Translating gives CASSFTGGPRDTQYF.

J is TRBJ2-2 and V is TRBV10-3, with a tentative D call TRBD2 (5 bases). The CDR3 length is 13 residues. The ends were cut back, 6 bases at V and 7 bases at J, with 12 bases in the middle. Germline V CDR1 and CDR2: ENHRY, SYGVKD. CDR3 sequence: CAIRFKADGELFF. For the CDR3, the DNA is TGTGCCATCAGATTCAAAGCGGACGGGGAGCTGTTTTTT.

The J gene is TRBJ1-2, the V gene TRBV18, with a weak D call TRBD1 (5 bases). The CDR3 totals 14 residues. From germline, CDR1 is KGHSH and CDR2 LQKENI. V was trimmed by 2 bases and J by 3 bases, leaving 10 bases between them. The DNA of the CDR3 is TGTGCCAGCTCACCAGGAGGCAGGGACTATGGCTACACCTTC. Translated, it gives CASSPGGRDYGYTF.

This clonotype was detected a few times. Here the CDR3 DNA reads TGTGCCAGCAGTTCGGGTAGCAAGGGGGACCAGTTCTTC. Protein: CASSSGSKGDQFF. The rearrangement links TRBV6-6 to TRBJ2-1; D is perhaps TRBD1 (6 bases). V lost 4 bases and J lost 13, with 17 bases in between. The germline V gene has CDR1 MNHNY and CDR2 SVGAGI (reference sequence). The CDR3 runs to 13 residues.

This clonotype has more than one count but fewer than ten. The chain combines TRBV5-4 with TRBJ1-3; no reliable D call. Trimming took off 4 bases at V and 0 bases at J, with 17 bases between the two ends. The CDR3 totals 17 residues. From germline, CDR1 is SGHNT and CDR2 YYREEE (reference sequence). The CDR3 nucleotides read TGTGCCAGCAGCCATAATCGAGACCGCCGCTCTGGAAACACCATATATTTT. Translated, it gives CASSHNRDRRSGNTIYF.

V gene TRBV6-5 combines with J gene TRBJ1-2, with D unclear. This CDR3 has 12 amino acids. The germline V gene has CDR1 MNHEY and CDR2 SVGAGI. V was pared by 4 bases and J by 8 bases, with 11 bases between. The chain's CDR3 is CASSWPLGGYTF. CDR3 DNA sequence: TGTGCCAGCAGTTGGCCCCTCGGGGGCTACACCTTC.

V gene TRBV2 combines with J gene TRBJ2-5; possibly TRBD1 or TRBD2 for D (6 bases each). Trimming stripped 2 bases from V and 5 bases from J, with 15 bases between. The CDR3 covers 15 residues. CDR1 SNHLY and CDR2 FYNNEI come from the germline V gene. The CDR3 DNA reads as TGTGCCAGCAGTGAATGGGGGGCACATGGCGAGACCCAGTACTTC. Encoded protein: CASSEWGAHGETQYF. Together with reference TRBV2 and TRBJ2-5, the CDR3 gives the full variable domain: EPEVTQTPSHQVTQMGQEVILRCVPISNHLYFYWYRQILGQKVEFLVSFYNNEISEKSEIFDDQFSVERPDGSNFTLKIRSTKLEDSAMYFCASSEWGAHGETQYFGPGTRLLVL.

This clonotype was seen only a few times. The chain carries TRBV5-6 and TRBJ2-7, with 8 bases fitting TRBD1. With 4 bases clipped from V and 3 bases from J, the junction kept 9 bases outside the gene matches. CDR1 is SGHDT and CDR2 is YYEEEE in the germline V gene. CDR3 length: 15 residues. The CDR3: CASSESGQGYYEQYF. The CDR3 region has the DNA TGTGCCAGCAGCGAGTCAGGACAGGGCTACTACGAGCAGTACTTC.

In this sample, this clonotype turned up a few times. This chain links TRBV10-3 with TRBJ2-2, with 9 bases matching TRBD2. The CDR3 is 16 residues long. The V and J ends lost 0 bases and 5 bases, in that order; junction bases with no gene match: 4. Germline loops: CDR1 ENHRY, CDR2 SYGVKD. The CDR3 reads CAISESSGRKTGELFF. In nucleotides, the CDR3 is TGTGCCATCAGTGAGTCAAGCGGGAGGAAGACCGGGGAGCTGTTTTTT.

This chain uses TRBV29-1 with TRBJ2-1; D is possibly TRBD2 (7 bases). The V gene's germline CDR1 is SQVTM and CDR2 ANQGSEA. The CDR3 length is 16 residues. V lost 4 bases and J lost 0, with 16 bases in between. CDR3 loop: CSVGGGRGSSYNEQFF. The CDR3 bases are TGCAGCGTTGGAGGGGGACGCGGGAGCTCCTACAATGAGCAGTTCTTC.

The V call is TRBV9, the J call TRBJ1-2; 8 bases agree with TRBD1. CDR1 is SGDLS and CDR2 is YYNGEE in the germline V gene. Trimming removed 3 bases from V and 9 bases from J; junction bases left unmatched: 10. The length of the CDR3 is 14 residues. The CDR3 bases are TGTGCCAGCAGCGAGGGAGTGGGACAGGCTCGCTACACCTTC. Its protein product is CASSEGVGQARYTF. Together with reference TRBV9 and TRBJ1-2, the CDR3 gives the full variable domain: DSGVTQTPKHLITATGQRVTLRCSPRSGDLSVYWYQQSLDQGLQFLIQYYNGEERAKGNILERFSAQQFPDLHSELNLSSLELGDSALYFCASSEGVGQARYTFGSGTRLTVV.

This rearrangement joins TRBV28 to TRBJ1-3; D possibly corresponds to TRBD1 (6 bases). The V end was cut by 4 bases, the J end by 0 bases, with 13 bases between. The CDR3 has 16 amino acids. Germline lookup yields CDR1 MDHEN and CDR2 SYDVKM. CDR3 sequence reads: CASSSPDRISGNTIYF. The DNA for the CDR3 is TGTGCCAGCAGTTCTCCCGACAGGATCTCTGGAAACACCATATATTTT.

The chain is built from TRBV21-1 and TRBJ2-4; TRBD2, the table's D call, was not compared with the DNA. TRBV21-1 is reported as a pseudogene. CDR3 length equals 15 residues. CDR3 coding DNA: TGTGCCAGCAGCAAAAATGGAGGGTTATTCGTCATTCAGTACTTC. This encodes CASSKNGGLFVIQYF.

V gene TRBV7-2 combines with J gene TRBJ2-7; D unresolved. V lost 4 bases to trimming and J lost 0 bases, with 10 bases between them. The CDR3 length is 14 residues. From germline, CDR1 is SGHTA and CDR2 FQGNSA. CDR3 DNA: TGTGCCAGCAGCTCTTTGACGCTCTCCTACGAGCAGTACTTC. This gives the protein CASSSLTLSYEQYF.

This clonotype has a handful of counts. The chain is built from TRBV3-1 and TRBJ2-1, with unresolved D. Germline lookup yields CDR1 LGHDT and CDR2 YNNKEL (reference sequence). The CDR3 covers 14 residues. With 1 base removed from V and 3 bases from J, the gap between germline ends came to 7 bases. The chain's CDR3 is CASSQGSLYNEQFF. CDR3 DNA: TGTGCCAGCAGCCAAGGCAGCCTCTACAATGAGCAGTTCTTC.

This clonotype appeared a few times. The chain recombines TRBV20-1 with TRBJ2-4; no definite D call. The CDR3 length is 16 residues. V gave up 0 bases and J gave up 7 bases, with 19 bases separating them. The germline gives CDR1 DFQATT, CDR2 SNEGSKA (reference sequence). The CDR3 nucleotides are TGCAGTGCTAGAGATTCGTTCCGGCAGGTAAAGAACATTCAGTACTTC. Its protein product is CSARDSFRQVKNIQYF.

This clonotype was counted only a few times. The genes are TRBV7-8 and TRBJ2-7; 7 bases agree with TRBD2. The CDR3 totals 18 residues. V lost 1 base and J lost 1; bases outside the gene matches: 13. Per the germline V gene, CDR1 is SGHVS and CDR2 is FQNEAQ. The CDR3 sequence is CASSLEERGPRRSYEQYF. CDR3 nucleotides: TGTGCCAGCAGCTTAGAGGAGCGGGGACCTAGGAGGTCCTACGAGCAGTACTTC.

The chain couples TRBV24-1 to TRBJ2-5; 7 bases map to TRBD1. V lost 6 bases to trimming and J lost 4 bases; unmatched junction nucleotides: 4. CDR3 size: 13 residues. CDR1 is KGHDR, CDR2 SFDVKD, per germline. CDR3 nucleotides: TGTGCCACCAGTAGCGAGGGGGCAGAGACCCAGTACTTC. Translation gives CATSSEGAETQYF.

In this sample, this clonotype turned up many times. The genes are TRBV11-3 and TRBJ2-5; 13 nucleotides line up with TRBD2. V gave up 5 bases and J gave up 1 base; unmatched junction bases: 10. The germline V gene encodes CDR1 SGHNT and CDR2 YENEEA. The CDR3 length is 18 residues. Here the CDR3 DNA reads TGTGCCAGCAGCCCCGGACTAGCGGGAGAGCCCCGCCAAGAGACCCAGTACTTC. Its protein product is CASSPGLAGEPRQETQYF.

This clonotype was seen a few times. The CDR3 DNA reads TGCAGCGTTGAAACTAGTTTGTACGAGCAGTACTTC. Its translation is CSVETSLYEQYF. V and J are TRBV29-1 and TRBJ2-7, with a weak D call TRBD2 (5 bases). From germline, CDR1 is SQVTM and CDR2 ANQGSEA. This CDR3 contains 12 residues. V lost 2 bases, J lost 4 bases, and 9 bases lay in between.

This clonotype has more than one count but fewer than ten. This rearrangement joins TRBV7-2 to TRBJ1-6; 7 bases align to TRBD1. The V gene's germline CDR1 is SGHTA and CDR2 FQGNSA. This CDR3 is 12 amino acids long. V trimming: 8 bases; J trimming: 9 bases; junction bases outside the gene matches: 4. The CDR3 DNA reads as TGTGCCAGCGGCAGGGGGTCTTCACCCCTCCACTTT. Its translation is CASGRGSSPLHF.

There are a few counts of this clonotype. The genes are TRBV9 and TRBJ2-3; 7 bases match TRBD2. Germline CDR1 reads SGDLS; CDR2 reads YYNGEE. V lost 3 bases and J lost 1; bases outside the gene matches: 8. This CDR3 has 16 residues. CDR3 loop: CASSASREGRTDTQYF. Written as DNA, the CDR3 is TGTGCCAGCAGCGCCTCAAGGGAGGGCCGCACAGATACGCAGTATTTT. The whole variable domain, remainder taken from reference TRBV9 and TRBJ2-3, is DSGVTQTPKHLITATGQRVTLRCSPRSGDLSVYWYQQSLDQGLQFLIQYYNGEERAKGNILERFSAQQFPDLHSELNLSSLELGDSALYFCASSASREGRTDTQYFGPGTRLTVL.

V and J are TRBV10-3 and TRBJ2-5; D is uncertain. The CDR3 covers 13 residues. Germline V gives CDR1 ENHRY, CDR2 SYGVKD. Trimming cost V 4 bases and J 1 base, with 7 bases left between them. CDR3 bases: TGTGCCATCAGTGGGTACAGCCAAGAGACCCAGTACTTC. As protein: CAISGYSQETQYF.

The chain links TRBV5-1 to TRBJ2-3; TRBD2 matches 7 bases. The V gene's germline CDR1 is SGHRS and CDR2 YFSETQ. With V trimmed by 3 bases and J by 0 bases, 10 bases remained unmatched. The CDR3 runs 17 residues. CDR3 DNA: TGCGCCAGCAGCTCCGGGGTTCATAGCGGGAGCACAGATACGCAGTATTTT. It is translated as CASSSGVHSGSTDTQYF. The full variable domain, its missing parts supplied by reference TRBV5-1 and TRBJ2-3, is KAGVTQTPRYLIKTRGQQVTLSCSPISGHRSVSWYQQTPGQGLQFLFEYFSETQRNKGNFPGRFSGRQFSNSRSEMNVSTLELGDSALYLCASSSGVHSGSTDTQYFGPGTRLTVL.

The table lists this clonotype with a few counts. The chain has TRBV11-2 and TRBJ2-7; weak D call: TRBD2 (6 bases). Between the trimmed V and J ends, which lost 1 base and 1 base, there was a span of 11 bases. Germline loops: CDR1 SGHAT, CDR2 FQNNGV. The CDR3 spans 15 residues. The CDR3 spells CASSLGTTVSYEQYF. CDR3 DNA: TGTGCCAGCAGCTTAGGGACTACCGTTTCCTACGAGCAGTACTTC. Full variable domain (outside the CDR3, taken from reference TRBV11-2 and TRBJ2-7): EAGVAQSPRYKIIEKRQSVAFWCNPISGHATLYWYQQILGQGPKLLIQFQNNGVVDDSQLPKDRFSAERLKGVDSTLKIQPAKLEDSAVYLCASSLGTTVSYEQYFGPGTRLTVT.

This clonotype was seen a few times. This chain uses TRBV24-1 with TRBJ2-1; D gene uncertain. V lost 3 bases and J lost 13, with 15 bases in between. The CDR3 loop spans 13 amino acids. Germline CDR1 and CDR2: KGHDR and SFDVKD. Here the CDR3 reads CATSDPGRRIQFF. CDR3 in DNA: TGTGCCACCAGTGATCCGGGCCGAAGGATACAGTTCTTC.

This chain links TRBV7-9 with TRBJ2-3; D possibly uses TRBD1 or TRBD2 (5 bases each). Germline V gives CDR1 SEHNR, CDR2 FQNEAQ (reference sequence). The V end was cut by 3 bases, the J end by 1 base, with 14 bases between. The CDR3 extends over 16 amino acids. CDR3 loop: CASSFGGVRGTDTQYF. For the CDR3, the DNA is TGTGCCAGCAGCTTTGGGGGAGTGCGGGGCACAGATACGCAGTATTTT.

This clonotype was seen a few times. CDR3 residues: CSARDFHHDNEKLFF. In nucleotides, the CDR3 is TGCAGTGCTAGAGATTTCCATCATGATAATGAAAAACTGTTTTTT. This sequence joins TRBV20-1 and TRBJ1-4; D gene uncertain. This CDR3 contains 15 residues. V dropped 0 bases and J dropped 4 bases, with 12 bases sitting between them. The germline CDR1 and CDR2 sequences are DFQATT and SNEGSKA (reference sequence).